Given below is one T cell receptor (beta chain) in context. Its antigen is unidentified. Though nominally healthy at sampling, donors likely had unrecorded immune exposures. V was shortened by 8 bases and J by 0 bases, with 14 bases between the two germline ends. Per germline, CDR1 MDHEN and CDR2 SYDVKM. The CDR3 spans 15 residues. The entry originates in a study of cytomegalovirus exposure and HLA in healthy donors. About the research overall: As released early, the data held 85 million to 95 million unique TCRs from HLA-typed donors. Notes on the study in general: The authors later linked a missense DCLRE1C variant to TCR beta V- and J-gene trimming.

The study ran its PCR with 60 Vbeta and 13 Jbeta primers. Generated by immunoSEQ multiplex PCR, the TCRdb table keeps only in-frame clones and is missing some. The sample yields about 180,000 clones, 70% to 85% seen once. The receptor's source is a woman aged 55-70 years in good health and CMV-seropositive. V and J are TRBV28 and TRBJ1-3; D may be TRBD1 (6 bases). The sequencing sample was made of PBMCs. The CDR3 is CASRRGGSSGNTIYF. The CDR3 nucleotides read TGTGCCAGCCGGAGGGGGGGCAGCTCTGGAAACACCATATATTTT.